This is a list of T cell receptor beta chains from one sample in a study of OX40 agonist ivuxolimab in advanced cancers. Data came from immunoSEQ multiplex PCR; TCRdb stores just in-frame clones and leaves some out. Of about 69,000 clones in the sample, over 60% were seen once. Sequencing used CD4+ or CD8+ T cells sorted from blood, obtained in a trial of the OX40 agonist ivuxolimab. These receptors originate from an adult with an advanced solid tumor such as melanoma, head and neck, liver or kidney cancer. Each CDR3 is given with its conserved first and last residue. The order of the fields is clone size, J gene, D gene, V gene, CDR3 protein, CDR3 DNA. D genes are given only for firm matches. A row's size may be missing; if present it is once, few, many or a size class.

>NA|TRBJ2-3|NA|TRBV5-1
CASSLLALGGDTQYF
TGCGCCAGCAGCTTACTAGCACTTGGGGGAGATACGCAGTATTTT
>NA|TRBJ1-5|NA|TRBV29-1
CSVGSPGGQPQHF
TGCAGCGTTGGAAGTCCAGGCGGACAGCCCCAGCATTTT
>NA|TRBJ1-5|NA|TRBV27
CASSSGRGRPQHF
TGTGCCAGCAGTTCTGGGCGAGGCAGGCCCCAGCATTTT
>NA|TRBJ2-7|TRBD1|TRBV5-1
CASSPGQAYYEQYF
TGCGCCAGCAGCCCCGGACAGGCCTACTACGAGCAGTACTTC
>NA|TRBJ2-7|TRBD1|TRBV18
CASSPPGTGPLEQYF
TGTGCCAGCTCACCCCCAGGGACAGGCCCCCTCGAGCAGTACTTC
>NA|TRBJ2-5|NA|TRBV7-2
CASSFRGALQETQYF
TGTGCCAGCAGCTTCCGGGGGGCCCTCCAAGAGACCCAGTACTTC
>NA|TRBJ1-4|NA|TRBV19
CASRPLGGPNEKLFF
TGTGCCAGTAGGCCCCTGGGGGGACCGAATGAAAAACTGTTTTTT
>NA|TRBJ1-1|TRBD1|TRBV14
CASSRRTGINREPEAFF
TGTGCCAGCAGTCGTAGGACAGGGATCAACCGGGAGCCTGAAGCTTTCTTT
>few|TRBJ1-3|TRBD1|TRBV7-8
CASSLGGQGISGNTIYF
TGTGCCAGCAGCCTAGGGGGACAGGGCATCTCCGGAAACACCATATATTTT
>few|TRBJ2-7|TRBD2|TRBV27
CASRPRTSGLNGGNYEQYF
TGTGCCAGCAGACCCCGGACTAGCGGACTTAATGGAGGAAACTACGAGCAGTACTTC
>NA|TRBJ1-1|NA|TRBV18
CASSVGGTNEAFF
TGTGCCAGCTCAGTTGGAGGGACAAATGAAGCTTTCTTT
>once|TRBJ2-3|TRBD2|TRBV6-1
CASSDAGGTDTQYF
TGTGCCAGCAGTGATGCGGGAGGCACAGATACGCAGTATTTT
>NA|TRBJ1-3|NA|TRBV19
CASSDRGNTIYF
TGTGCCAGTAGCGACAGGGGAAACACCATATATTTT
>NA|TRBJ1-3|NA|TRBV4-1
CASSQDPGSSGNTIYF
TGCGCCAGCAGCCAAGATCCAGGGTCGTCTGGAAACACCATATATTTT
>NA|TRBJ1-2|NA|TRBV19
CASSIPKGGYTF
TGTGCCAGTAGTATTCCAAAGGGAGGCTACACCTTC
>once|TRBJ1-1|NA|TRBV2
CASSEGGMNTEAFF
TGTGCCAGCAGTGAGGGGGGGATGAACACTGAAGCTTTCTTT
>NA|TRBJ1-6|NA|TRBV5-1
CASSTAGTNNSPLHF
TGCGCCAGCAGCACGGCAGGAACAAATAATTCACCCCTCCACTTT
>NA|TRBJ1-1|TRBD1|TRBV5-4
CASSQEGTGRRQSAFF
TGTGCCAGCAGCCAAGAAGGGACAGGGAGGCGCCAGTCAGCTTTCTTT
>NA|TRBJ2-7|TRBD1|TRBV7-9
CASSNGQGAYEQYF
TGTGCCAGCAGCAACGGACAGGGAGCCTACGAGCAGTACTTC
>once|TRBJ2-5|TRBD1|TRBV10-3
CAIGSDREETQYF
TGTGCCATCGGTTCGGACAGGGAAGAGACCCAGTACTTC
>NA|TRBJ2-7|TRBD1|TRBV19
CASTGAGTGDYEQYF
TGTGCCAGTACCGGAGCCGGGACAGGAGACTACGAGCAGTACTTC
>few|TRBJ2-1|NA|TRBV7-3
CASSNREEQFF
TGTGCCAGCAGCAACCGGGAAGAGCAGTTCTTC
>NA|TRBJ1-2|NA|TRBV30
CAWSVGTRHGYTF
TGTGCCTGGAGTGTAGGGACCAGACATGGCTACACCTTC
>NA|TRBJ2-7|TRBD2|TRBV18
CASSPTSGGAYEQYF
TGTGCCAGCTCACCTACTAGCGGGGGGGCCTACGAGCAGTACTTC
>NA|TRBJ2-7|NA|TRBV6-5
CASSYYVQGTGQQYF
TGTGCCAGCAGTTACTATGTTCAGGGAACGGGGCAGCAGTACTTC
>NA|TRBJ2-1|NA|TRBV14
CASSPIGTETYNEQFF
TGTGCCAGCAGCCCTATCGGGACGGAGACCTACAATGAGCAGTTCTTC
>NA|TRBJ1-2|NA|TRBV5-1
CASSLIKGQTNYGYTF
TGCGCCAGCAGCTTGATTAAAGGACAGACGAACTATGGCTACACCTTC
>NA|TRBJ2-3|NA|TRBV7-2
CASSLDSGTDTQYF
TGTGCCAGCAGCTTAGACAGTGGCACAGATACGCAGTATTTT
>NA|TRBJ2-3|TRBD1|TRBV19
CASSNRGYNTDTQYF
TGTGCCAGTAGTAACAGGGGATACAACACAGATACGCAGTATTTT
>NA|TRBJ2-7|TRBD1|TRBV6-6
CASSYSNTGGEQYF
TGTGCCAGCAGTTACTCGAACACAGGGGGGGAGCAGTACTTC
>once|TRBJ1-3|TRBD1|TRBV5-1
CASSLAGTGGLSGNTIYF
TGCGCCAGCAGCTTGGCCGGGACAGGGGGTCTCTCTGGAAACACCATATATTTT
>NA|TRBJ2-7|NA|TRBV7-9
CASSPSSIYEQYF
TGTGCCAGCAGCCCGAGCAGTATCTACGAGCAGTACTTC
>NA|TRBJ1-1|NA|TRBV18
CASSPYTKGEKVEAFF
TGTGCCAGCTCACCATATACCAAGGGAGAGAAGGTAGAAGCTTTCTTT
>NA|TRBJ2-7|TRBD1|TRBV18
CASSPGQGEQYF
TGTGCCAGCTCACCAGGACAGGGGGAGCAGTACTTC
>NA|TRBJ2-3|TRBD2|TRBV29-1
CSVLAGWGSTDTQYF
TGCAGCGTACTAGCGGGATGGGGGAGCACAGATACGCAGTATTTT
>once|TRBJ2-6|TRBD2|TRBV4-2
CASSQRTSGGFTGANVLTF
TGTGCCAGCAGCCAAAGGACTAGCGGGGGTTTCACTGGGGCCAACGTCCTGACTTTC
>NA|TRBJ2-7|NA|TRBV6-6
CASSPGHSSYEQYF
TGTGCCAGCAGCCCGGGACATAGCTCCTACGAGCAGTACTTC
>NA|TRBJ2-3|TRBD2|TRBV7-9
CASSLGTSGSTDTQYF
TGTGCCAGCAGCTTAGGGACTAGCGGGAGTACAGATACGCAGTATTTT
>NA|TRBJ2-1|TRBD1|TRBV7-2
CASSPRTGMSNEQFF
TGTGCCAGCAGCCCGCGGACAGGAATGAGCAATGAGCAGTTCTTC
>NA|TRBJ1-2|TRBD1|TRBV25-1
CASSEYRGYGYTF
TGTGCCAGCAGCGAGTACAGGGGATATGGCTACACCTTC
>NA|TRBJ2-3|TRBD2|TRBV7-2
CASSPGLATDTQYF
TGTGCCAGCAGCCCGGGACTAGCTACAGATACGCAGTATTTT
>few|TRBJ1-5|TRBD1|TRBV6-5
CASRPGQGHQPQHF
TGTGCCAGCAGACCGGGACAGGGGCATCAGCCCCAGCATTTT
>few|TRBJ1-2|NA|TRBV27
CASSFGESYGYTF
TGTGCCAGCAGTTTTGGGGAGAGCTATGGCTACACCTTC
>NA|TRBJ1-5|TRBD1|TRBV19
CASSIGGQGSQPQHF
TGTGCCAGTAGTATAGGGGGACAGGGGTCTCAGCCCCAGCATTTT
>NA|TRBJ2-1|NA|TRBV2
CASRLREGPSSYNEQFF
TGTGCCAGCAGACTAAGAGAGGGTCCCAGCTCCTACAATGAGCAGTTCTTC
>NA|TRBJ2-7|TRBD1|TRBV13
CASTPGQSYEQYF
TGTGCCAGTACTCCGGGACAGTCCTACGAGCAGTACTTC
>NA|TRBJ2-2|NA|TRBV7-9
CASSPQSTGELFF
TGTGCCAGCAGCCCCCAGTCCACCGGGGAGCTGTTTTTT
>NA|TRBJ2-1|TRBD2|TRBV6-1
CASSGTSGRGEQFF
TGTGCCAGCAGTGGGACTAGCGGGAGGGGTGAGCAGTTCTTC
>few|TRBJ2-7|NA|TRBV18
CASSPLKYGEQYF
TGTGCCAGCTCACCTCTAAAGTATGGCGAGCAGTACTTC
>few|TRBJ2-2|NA|TRBV7-9
CASPDPGLDKNTGELFF
TGTGCCAGCCCCGATCCTGGACTGGATAAAAACACCGGGGAGCTGTTTTTT
>NA|TRBJ2-1|TRBD2|TRBV29-1
CSARTSPYNEQFF
TGCAGCGCCCGGACTAGTCCCTACAATGAGCAGTTCTTC
>NA|TRBJ2-4|TRBD2|TRBV19
CASSMYSGRDIQYF
TGTGCCAGTAGTATGTATAGCGGGAGGGACATTCAGTACTTC
>medium-sized|TRBJ2-1|TRBD2|TRBV12-5
CASGRTLAAYNEQFF
TGTGCTAGTGGCCGGACACTAGCGGCCTACAATGAGCAGTTCTTC